These 17 T cell receptor beta chains were all obtained from the same sample, sequenced in a study of T-cell reconstitution after alpha-beta-depleted transplantation in children. For TCRbeta, the library was prepared with unique molecular identifiers. One entry per CDR3 protein, called by TCRdb with MiXCR from the PCR reads. The sample lists 700,000 or so distinct CDR3 sequences; around 13% were seen once. The sequencing used PBMCs, collected before TCRalphabeta/CD19-depleted stem cell transplant. The origin of the receptors is a girl under 10 years old with congenital amegakaryocytic thrombocytopenia, due to receive a stem cell transplant.

V and J are TRBV5-1 and TRBJ2-3; 11 bases fit TRBD2. The germline gives CDR1 SGHRS, CDR2 YFSETQ. V lost 2 bases and J lost 3; bases outside the gene matches: 11. The CDR3 loop spans 18 amino acids. CDR3 coding DNA: TGCGCCAGCAGCTTAACTACAACTAGCGGGAGTTTGACAGATACGCAGTATTTT. This sequence encodes CASSLTTTSGSLTDTQYF.

This clonotype was seen many times. One junction end does not reproduce the germline sequence, and a read error may be involved. The chain joins TRBV5-1 to TRBJ2-2, with TRBD1 as a possible D gene (6 bases). The CDR3 loop spans 15 amino acids. The V gene's germline CDR1 is SGHRS and CDR2 YFSETQ. The CDR3, as DNA: TGTGCCAGCAGCTTAACAGGGCCTAACACCGGGGAGCTGTTTTTT. It encodes CASSLTGPNTGELFF.

This chain joins TRBV3-1 and TRBJ2-7; D might be TRBD1 or TRBD2, each matching 5 bases. This CDR3 region has 15 residues. Trimming took off 1 base at V and 2 bases at J, with 12 bases between the two ends. In germline, CDR1 is LGHDT, CDR2 YNNKEL (reference sequence). As DNA, the CDR3 is TGTGCCAGCAGCCAAGTCTCACGGGGACCCTACGAGCAGTACTTC. Translated: CASSQVSRGPYEQYF.

This clonotype was picked up a small number of times. Sequence at one end of the junction differs from germline and may be a read error. This chain joins TRBV20-1 and TRBJ2-6, with unresolved D. Per the germline V gene, CDR1 is DFQATT and CDR2 is SNEGSKA (reference sequence). This CDR3 spans 17 amino acids. CDR3 bases: TGCTGTGCTAGAGAGTCGGTGAGACCCTCTGGGGCCAACGTCCTGACTTTC. It codes for CCARESVRPSGANVLTF.

About this clonotype: A much larger clone is a single base away; this may be a read error. The CDR3 here is CASSLDSRAYEQHF. In DNA form, the CDR3 reads TGCGCCAGCAGCTTGGATTCACGGGCCTACGAGCAGCACTTC. The chain joins TRBV5-1 to TRBJ2-7; the D is unclear. Germline CDR1 SGHRS, CDR2 YFSETQ. The CDR3 is made up of 14 amino acids.

This clonotype came up a few times. The rearrangement uses TRBV20-1 and TRBJ2-7, with 9 bases lining up with TRBD2. Germline V gives CDR1 DFQATT, CDR2 SNEGSKA (reference sequence). V shed 2 bases, J shed 1 base, and the junction held 12 bases outside the gene matches. This CDR3 spans 17 amino acids. The CDR3 DNA is TGCAGTGCTAGATCCGGCGTGGCGGGAGGGCTTTCCTACGAGCAGTACTTC. It specifies CSARSGVAGGLSYEQYF.

This clonotype was seen a handful of times. The genes are TRBV12-3 or TRBV12-4 and TRBJ2-1; D not resolved. V was shortened by 5 bases and J by 7 bases, with 15 bases between the two germline ends. This CDR3 spans 14 amino acids. CDR3 protein: CASSVLSTGNEQFF. The DNA for the CDR3 is TGTGCCAGCAGTGTCCTGTCGACTGGAAATGAGCAGTTCTTC.

This clonotype was seen at least ten times. The chain links TRBV5-1 to TRBJ2-5; D not resolved. The CDR3 is 16 residues long. The germline gives CDR1 SGHRS, CDR2 YFSETQ. V lost 1 base and J 0 bases, leaving 13 bases between the germline ends. CDR3 nucleotides: TGCGCCAGCAGCTTGCGTGGAGCCCCGTACCAAGAGACCCAGTACTTC. Translation: CASSLRGAPYQETQYF. Supplemented by reference TRBV5-1 and TRBJ2-5, the full variable domain reads KAGVTQTPRYLIKTRGQQVTLSCSPISGHRSVSWYQQTPGQGLQFLFEYFSETQRNKGNFPGRFSGRQFSNSRSEMNVSTLELGDSALYLCASSLRGAPYQETQYFGPGTRLLVL.

V and J are TRBV7-6 and TRBJ1-5; 11 bases line up with TRBD1. Germline CDR1 is SGHVS and CDR2 is FNYEAQ. V shed 5 bases, J shed 0 bases, and the junction held 9 bases outside the gene matches. This CDR3 is built from 18 residues. CDR3 DNA sequence: TGTGCCAGCAGCCCGGGACAGGGGGGACCATATAGCAATCAGCCCCAGCATTTT. Protein sequence: CASSPGQGGPYSNQPQHF. The complete variable domain, with remaining parts taken from reference TRBV7-6 and TRBJ1-5, reads GAGVSQSPRYKVTKRGQDVALRCDPISGHVSLYWYRQALGQGPEFLTYFNYEAQQDKSGLPNDRFSAERPEGSISTLTIQRTEQRDSAMYRCASSPGQGGPYSNQPQHFGDGTRLSIL.

This clonotype has only a few counts. The chain is built from TRBV5-1 and TRBJ2-7; 9 bases match TRBD2. The CDR3 loop spans 15 amino acids. Germline CDR1 reads SGHRS; CDR2 reads YFSETQ. J gave up 2 bases and V 0 bases, and 3 bases lay outside the gene matches. The CDR3 DNA sequence: TGCGCCAGCAGCTTGGGGATAGCGGGGGCCTACGAGCAGTACTTC. Residues: CASSLGIAGAYEQYF.

The chain uses TRBV5-1 and TRBJ2-7; 8 bases are shared with TRBD1. The CDR3 covers 17 residues. Trimming took 3 bases from V and 0 from J; bases not matched to a gene: 11. The germline gives CDR1 SGHRS, CDR2 YFSETQ. CDR3 sequence reads: CASSSLDRVGTSYEQYF. In nucleotides, the CDR3 is TGCGCCAGCAGCTCCTTGGACAGGGTCGGGACCTCCTACGAGCAGTACTTC.

This clonotype occurred many times. The V and J genes are TRBV10-3 and TRBJ2-7; 10 nucleotides line up with TRBD2. Germline V CDR1 and CDR2: ENHRY, SYGVKD. With 10 bases clipped from V and 4 bases from J, the junction kept 19 bases outside the gene matches. The CDR3 has 17 amino acids. CDR3: CATALSSGSLAGYEQYF. As DNA, the CDR3 is TGTGCCACGGCCCTTTCTAGCGGGAGCCTTGCAGGGTACGAGCAGTACTTC.

V is TRBV21-1 and J is TRBJ2-4; the table calls TRBD2, which could not be checked here. TRBV21-1 is a known pseudogene. The CDR3 is made up of 13 amino acids. In DNA, the CDR3 is TGTGCCAGCACCTCGGGACTCGAAAACATTCAGTACTTC. As protein: CASTSGLENIQYF.

This clonotype has more than one count but fewer than ten. The chain couples TRBV9 to TRBJ2-1; D possibly uses TRBD1 or TRBD2 (5 bases each). CDR3 length: 13 residues. Germline CDR1 and CDR2: SGDLS and YYNGEE. The V gene lost 0 bases and the J gene lost 6 bases, with 7 bases spanning the gap. CDR3 sequence reads: CASSVGGINEQFF. The CDR3 nucleotides are TGTGCCAGCAGCGTAGGGGGGATCAATGAGCAGTTCTTC.

About this clonotype: A much larger clone differs by one base, so this may be a read error. Here the CDR3 omits its conserved ending phenylalanine or tryptophan, so a read error is the likely source. The chain is built from TRBV2 and TRBJ2-7; 8 nucleotides align to TRBD2. This CDR3 is 16 amino acids long. The junction had 13 bases not matched to a gene; V was cut back by 7 bases and J by 2 bases. CDR1 is SNHLY, CDR2 FYNNEI, per germline. The CDR3, as DNA: TGTGCCAGCATGTACAGGACTAGCCCCGAACCCTACGAGCAGTACATC. Translation gives CASMYRTSPEPYEQYI.

The genes are TRBV7-9 and TRBJ2-3; D gene uncertain. V was cut by 3 bases and J by 5 bases, with 15 bases left in between. The CDR3 consists of 15 residues. The germline CDR1 and CDR2 sequences are SEHNR and FQNEAQ (reference sequence). The CDR3 DNA reads TGTGCCAGCAGCTTTTTGTCCGGGCTCGTAGATACGCAGTATTTT. This translates into CASSFLSGLVDTQYF.

This clonotype was seen ten or more times. The chain has TRBV20-1 and TRBJ1-1; possible D gene TRBD1, 5 bases. The V and J ends lost 6 bases and 4 bases respectively, with 21 bases between them. The CDR3 is 15 amino acids. Germline assignment: CDR1 DFQATT and CDR2 SNEGSKA (reference sequence). The CDR3 here is CSASTYAQGGTEAFF. The CDR3 DNA reads TGCAGTGCGTCCACTTACGCGCAGGGAGGCACTGAAGCTTTCTTT.